This T cell receptor (beta chain) originates from a study of T cell repertoires in cytomegalovirus infection. This clonotype was picked up a small number of times. V gave up 1 base and J gave up 3 bases, with 9 bases separating them. CDR1 SGHAT and CDR2 FQNNGV come from the germline V gene. This CDR3 has 14 residues. TCRdb reanalysed the reads using MiXCR and keeps one entry per CDR3 protein. The table lists about 450,000 distinct CDR3 sequences, around 32% of them singletons, with approximately 13% in the top ten. The sample taken for sequencing was PBMCs. This TCR was recovered from a human donor in good health (CMV status not recorded). Some clones in this sample may be carry-over from other donors' samples. The chain carries TRBV11-2 and TRBJ2-5; D is unclear. The CDR3 region is CASSLVLSEETQYF. The CDR3 coding sequence is TGTGCCAGCAGCTTAGTACTTTCCGAAGAGACCCAGTACTTC.